Following are 9 T cell receptor beta chains from one sample sequenced in a study of Ad26.COV2.S vaccination and SARS-CoV-2 variants. Assay used: immunoSEQ multiplex PCR; TCRdb lists only in-frame clones, some missing. The sample records about 320,000 clones, roughly nine tenths being singletons. Treatment reported: 15 to 20 received Ad26.COV2.S at low or high dose, single or two shots; about five received placebo; per-sample allocation not given. After the first vaccine or placebo injection, samples were drawn on day 63. This material consisted of peripheral blood, taken in a trial of Ad26.COV2.S vaccine versus placebo. These receptors were taken from a person aged 18-60 years who received the Ad26.COV2.S COVID-19 vaccine or a placebo.

V is TRBV6-5 and J is TRBJ1-2; 7 bases are a match to TRBD1. The CDR3 has 15 residues. V lost 5 bases, J lost 7 bases, and 13 bases stayed unmatched. The V gene's germline CDR1 is MNHEY and CDR2 SVGAGI. CDR3 amino acids: CASSMSTGYLGGYTF. The CDR3 DNA reads TGTGCCAGCAGTATGTCGACAGGGTATCTAGGTGGCTACACCTTC.

The chain recombines TRBV7-2 with TRBJ2-6, with D perhaps matching TRBD1 (6 bases). The germline V and J ends were trimmed by 4 bases and 2 bases, with 9 bases remaining between them. The CDR3 loop spans 15 amino acids. The germline gives CDR1 SGHTA, CDR2 FQGNSA. The CDR3 coding sequence is TGTGCCAGCAGCTGGGGGCTGGCTGGGGCCAACGTCCTGACTTTC. Protein product: CASSWGLAGANVLTF.

The CDR3 nucleotides are TGTGCCAGTAGTTGGGACAGGGGAACCGGGGAGCTGTTTTTT. It specifies CASSWDRGTGELFF. V and J are TRBV19 and TRBJ2-2; TRBD1 aligns across 10 bases. J was trimmed by 5 bases and V by 5 bases; bases with no gene match: 2. This CDR3 region has 14 residues. The germline V gene encodes CDR1 LNHDA and CDR2 SQIVND (reference sequence).

J is TRBJ1-1 and V is TRBV5-6; D gene unclear. V was shortened by 6 bases and J by 0 bases, with 12 bases between the two germline ends. This CDR3 has 14 amino acids. Germline CDR1 and CDR2: SGHDT and YYEEEE. Written as DNA, the CDR3 is TGTGCCAGCACCCGAGGAGGTCTGAACACTGAAGCTTTCTTT. Its translation: CASTRGGLNTEAFF.

This clone appeared a few times. The gene calls are TRBV12-5 and TRBJ2-7; a weak D match, TRBD2 (5 bases). V lost 2 bases and J lost 7, with 9 bases in between. Germline V lookup: CDR1 LGHNT, CDR2 FRNRAP. CDR3 size: 12 residues. CDR3 protein: CASGLSGNEQYV. The DNA of the CDR3 is TGTGCTAGTGGTTTGTCGGGGAATGAGCAGTACGTC.

V usage is TRBV5-4 and J usage is TRBJ2-5; 9 nucleotides agree with TRBD1. J gave up 3 bases and V 5 bases, and 2 bases lay outside the gene matches. The germline V gene has CDR1 SGHNT and CDR2 YYREEE (reference sequence). This CDR3 is built from 13 residues. This CDR3 reads CASSWDREETQYF. For the CDR3, the DNA is TGTGCCAGCAGTTGGGACAGGGAAGAGACCCAGTACTTC.

This CDR3 reads CASSLVGGAEAFF. In nucleotides, the CDR3 is TGCGCCAGCAGCTTGGTAGGGGGCGCTGAAGCTTTCTTT. The chain recombines TRBV5-1 with TRBJ1-1; TRBD1 matches at 7 bases. J lost 6 bases, V lost 0 bases, and 2 bases had no gene match. The germline V gene encodes CDR1 SGHRS and CDR2 YFSETQ. This CDR3 spans 13 amino acids.

The rearrangement uses TRBV29-1 and TRBJ1-1; 7 bases fit TRBD1. Germline CDR1 reads SQVTM; CDR2 reads ANQGSEA. With V trimmed by 7 bases and J by 6 bases, 8 bases remained unmatched. There are 12 residues in the CDR3. CDR3 region: CSAVTGRAEAFF. The DNA for the CDR3 is TGCAGCGCTGTGACAGGGCGGGCTGAAGCTTTCTTT.

This clone was recorded once. The rearrangement links TRBV7-2 to TRBJ1-2; D uncertain. Trimming took 3 bases from V and 4 from J, leaving 6 bases between them. The length of the CDR3 is 12 residues. Germline CDR1 is SGHTA and CDR2 is FQGNSA. The CDR3 sequence: CASSFYIYGYTF. The CDR3 nucleotides are TGTGCCAGCAGCTTTTATATCTATGGCTACACCTTC.